This T cell receptor beta chain was found in a study of blood T cells in healthy people across ages (dated by TCRdb to about 2015). Some background on the complete study: In model experiments, template switching captured roughly one uniquely barcoded TCR beta cDNA molecule for every two T cells. To track age-related changes in TCR beta repertoire diversity, the study relied on deep sequencing normalized with unique cDNA molecular identifiers. Four age groups were formed from the donors: young (average about 15 years), middle-aged (around 37), aged (roughly 58) and long-lived (82). To avoid experimental bias, donors of different ages were distributed randomly across sequencing lanes. Two additional independent replicas of 1 million unique cDNA reads from the same blood draw were analyzed for two donors (one aged 18 to 30 and one aged 80 or older). General conclusions and limits of the study: Estimates of total diversity based on one million sequenced T cells were considered lower bounds and underestimates. Since profiling was done on bulk unsorted PBMCs, naive and antigen-experienced compartments could not be conclusively compared. Observed TCR beta diversity correlated strongly with the percentage of naive T cells measured by flow cytometry. Compared with the aged group, the long-lived group had more naive CD4+ T cells, fewer expanded clones and increased TCR diversity, suggesting age selection. Observed TCR beta diversity per million T cells fell roughly linearly with age, and a significant reduction was already apparent by age approximately 41. The CMV infection status of donors was not known, potentially confounding age-related changes in expanded clonotypes.

Preparation of the library involved 5' RACE. Sequencing instrument: Illumina HiSeq 2500. A second PCR of roughly 6 to 11 cycles was run with a J-beta primer mix and a sample-barcoded 5' primer. Each TCR beta cDNA molecule received a unique molecular identifier from a template-switch 5' adaptor carrying 12 random nucleotides. Each sample yielded at least 3 million CDR3-containing paired-end reads. All of the RNA was converted into first-strand cDNA using the Mint cDNA synthesis kit, with a TRBC-specific oligonucleotide serving as the primer. Following uracil-DNA glycosylase treatment, all cDNA underwent a first 18-cycle PCR with the universal primers M1SS and BC2_uni_R. The study's own analysis went as follows. Normalization of each sample was performed by random selection of 1 million high-quality reads, each carrying a distinct molecular identifier. Instead of being binned into consensus sequences, reads that shared molecular identifiers were thrown out. CDR3 identification, clonotype clustering and error correction used MiTCR with a Q25 quality threshold and the strictest error-elimination algorithm. A nonparametric unseen species model using Euler transformation provided a lower-bound estimate of total TCR beta diversity. TCRdb cleaned the public reads at Q25 with fastp, built clones with MiXCR and kept in-frame beta chains. Rows with a matching CDR3 protein are joined into one entry that keeps the most common DNA and genes. The V and J calls were not made by the authors but by TCRdb's processing. This sample holds about 1,800,000 distinct CDR3 sequences; about 28% were observed only once. The ten most abundant clones make up 7.7% of the sample.

Systemically healthy Caucasian individuals from Russia, around 38 in total and aged about 6 to 100 years, were included as donors. Each donor gave ten milliliters of peripheral blood, drawn into EDTA-treated Vacutainer tubes. Ficoll-Paque density-gradient centrifugation was used to isolate PBMCs, with at least 6.5 million per sample. Total RNA, at least 6 micrograms per sample, was extracted from PBMCs with Trizol reagent. For every donor, flow cytometry on a PBMC aliquot measured the percentage of naive CD45RAhigh/CD27high T cells. Comment on this clonotype: What antigen it recognizes has not been identified. This sequence is one base from a far larger clone and is likely a read error.

The TCR sequence derives from a woman under 40 in good health. The sample comprised blood.

The CDR3 loop reads CASSLDRGSNQPQRF. The nucleotide sequence is TGTGCCAGCAGCCTGGACAGGGGAAGCAATCAGCCCCAGCGTTTT. The chain was built from TRBV12-3 or TRBV12-4 and TRBJ1-5, with 9 junctional bases fitting TRBD1. Including cysteine and phenylalanine, the CDR3 has 15 amino acids. Left in the record is the CDR3 DNA by itself, 45 bases read in frame from the first base.